These 17 T cell receptor beta chains originate from one sample sequenced in a study of shared clonotypes between healthy human individuals (dated by TCRdb to the early 2020s). Libraries were constructed by the immunoSEQ multiplex PCR assay. TCRdb stores this immuneACCESS table with in-frame sequences only. Part of the clones is absent; in the studies checked, under half of the shortfall reflects unresolved V genes, and no reason is known for the rest. In all, the sample holds roughly 2,000,000 clones, and about 93% of those were seen once. Around 1.7% of the sample is in the top ten clones. CD8 naive samples consisted of CD45RO-negative cells that were positively selected for CCR7, yielding a CD45RA+CCR7+ population without TemRA cells. The specimen was naive CD8+ T cells from PBMCs. The cell subset or site label, as the study defines it: CD45RA+CCR7+. These receptors were collected from a man aged 18-30 years in good health. Some clones in this sample may be carry-over from other donors' samples.

This chain joins TRBV20-1 and TRBJ1-2; D is uncertain. V shed 6 bases and J shed 5 bases, with 10 bases lying between them. CDR3 length: 11 residues. From germline, CDR1 is DFQATT and CDR2 SNEGSKA (reference sequence). The CDR3 reads CSAPPAYGYTF. CDR3 DNA sequence: TGCAGTGCCCCCCCGGCTTATGGCTACACCTTC.

The CDR3 sequence is CASRGEGGELFF. The CDR3 DNA sequence: TGTGCCAGCAGGGGTGAGGGCGGGGAGCTGTTTTTT. V and J are TRBV2 and TRBJ2-2; D might be TRBD2 (5 bases). CDR1 is SNHLY and CDR2 is FYNNEI in the germline V gene. The CDR3 is 12 residues long. V was cut by 6 bases and J by 7 bases, with 9 bases left in between.

The chain joins TRBV5-6 to TRBJ2-1, with 8 bases fitting TRBD2. There are 17 residues in the CDR3. The V and J ends lost 4 bases and 8 bases, in that order; junction bases with no gene match: 17. From germline, CDR1 is SGHDT and CDR2 YYEEEE. The CDR3 loop is CASSTLTSASLGDEQFF. In DNA form, the CDR3 reads TGTGCCAGCAGCACACTGACTAGCGCGTCACTCGGGGATGAGCAGTTCTTC.

CDR3 sequence reads: CATSKISGNFSYEQYF. The CDR3 nucleotides are TGTGCCACCAGCAAGATCAGTGGGAACTTCTCCTACGAGCAGTACTTC. This sequence joins TRBV15 and TRBJ2-7; D gene unclear. This CDR3 has 16 amino acids. The germline CDR1 and CDR2 sequences are LNHNV and YYDKDF (reference sequence). V lost 4 bases and J lost 0, with 16 bases in between.

The V gene is TRBV4-2, the J gene TRBJ2-1; D unclear. This CDR3 has 14 residues. CDR1 and CDR2 from the germline V gene are LGHNA and YNFKEQ. V shed 0 bases and J shed 10 bases, with 13 bases lying between them. The CDR3, as DNA: TGTGCCAGCAGCCAAGATTTCGTTCTCTCCGAGCAGTTCTTC. Its protein product is CASSQDFVLSEQFF.

The rearrangement joins TRBV27 to TRBJ2-1; TRBD1 is a possible D gene (6 bases). Trimming removed 6 bases from V and 2 bases from J, with 8 bases in between. Germline loops: CDR1 MNHEY, CDR2 SMNVEV (reference sequence). This CDR3 comprises 13 residues. CDR3 sequence reads: CASRGTPYNEQFF. The CDR3 nucleotides read TGTGCCAGCAGGGGGACACCCTACAATGAGCAGTTCTTC.

J is TRBJ2-1 and V is TRBV2; D is perhaps TRBD1 or TRBD2 (6 bases each). This CDR3 spans 15 amino acids. Germline V gene lookup returns CDR1 SNHLY and CDR2 FYNNEI. V dropped 8 bases and J dropped 2 bases, with 16 bases sitting between them. The CDR3 here is CASAPPGDTYNEQFF. The CDR3 DNA sequence: TGTGCCAGCGCTCCGCCGGGGGACACCTACAATGAGCAGTTCTTC. Based on the CDR3 plus reference TRBV2 and TRBJ2-1, the full variable domain is EPEVTQTPSHQVTQMGQEVILRCVPISNHLYFYWYRQILGQKVEFLVSFYNNEISEKSEIFDDQFSVERPDGSNFTLKIRSTKLEDSAMYFCASAPPGDTYNEQFFGPGTRLTVL.

The rearrangement joins TRBV28 to TRBJ2-7; 10 bases match TRBD2. Germline CDR1 reads MDHEN; CDR2 reads SYDVKM. V shed 2 bases, J shed 2 bases, and the junction held 6 bases outside the gene matches. This CDR3 is 16 amino acids long. CDR3 residues: CASSLLRTSGPYEQYF. The DNA of the CDR3 is TGTGCCAGCAGTTTACTCAGGACTAGCGGACCCTACGAGCAGTACTTC.

This chain connects TRBV27 to TRBJ2-1, with a tentative D call TRBD1 (6 bases). The CDR3 loop spans 17 amino acids. V was cut by 6 bases and J by 0 bases, with 18 bases left in between. The germline gives CDR1 MNHEY, CDR2 SMNVEV (reference sequence). CDR3 nucleotides: TGTGCCAGCAGGCTAAACAGGGTAGGGGGCTCCTACAATGAGCAGTTCTTC. It yields the protein CASRLNRVGGSYNEQFF.

The chain joins TRBV7-9 to TRBJ2-7; TRBD1 agrees at 12 bases. J lost 4 bases, V lost 5 bases, and 9 bases had no gene match. This CDR3 contains 16 residues. Per germline, CDR1 SEHNR and CDR2 FQNEAQ (reference sequence). CDR3: CASSPNRGQGAYEQYF. The CDR3 bases are TGTGCCAGCAGCCCTAATAGGGGACAGGGGGCTTACGAGCAGTACTTC.

The V call is TRBV9, the J call TRBJ1-3; no definite D call. This CDR3 has 18 residues. Germline values: CDR1 SGDLS, CDR2 YYNGEE. V gave up 0 bases and J gave up 0 bases, with 16 bases separating them. The DNA of the CDR3 is TGTGCCAGCAGCGTAGGGTCTACTCCAAGTTACTCTGGAAACACCATATATTTT. Its translation is CASSVGSTPSYSGNTIYF.

This clone has just one count. The chain uses TRBV7-8 and TRBJ2-6, with TRBD1 as a possible D gene (5 bases). V lost 5 bases to trimming and J lost 2 bases, with 19 bases between them. The CDR3 loop spans 18 amino acids. CDR1 is SGHVS and CDR2 is FQNEAQ in the germline V gene. The CDR3 loop reads CASSLIDDRTPGANVLTF. The CDR3, as DNA: TGTGCCAGCAGCCTTATTGACGACCGGACACCTGGGGCCAACGTCCTGACTTTC.

The J gene is TRBJ2-1, the V gene TRBV29-1; tentatively, D is TRBD1 or TRBD2 (7 bases each). Germline CDR1 SQVTM, CDR2 ANQGSEA. This CDR3 region has 16 residues. Between the trimmed V and J ends, which lost 4 bases and 4 bases, there was a span of 20 bases. The CDR3 sequence is CSVGSRGDSLYNEQFF. Here the CDR3 DNA reads TGCAGCGTTGGGTCTCGGGGGGACAGCCTTTACAATGAGCAGTTCTTC.

Points on this clone: The sample has other DNA sequences that encode this CDR3 too. The chain employs TRBV7-9 and TRBJ2-7; no definite D call. The CDR3 is made up of 11 amino acids. V lost 5 bases and J lost 2, with 4 bases in between. CDR1 SEHNR and CDR2 FQNEAQ come from the germline V gene (reference sequence). This CDR3 reads CASSRAYEQYF. CDR3 DNA sequence: TGTGCCAGCAGCAGAGCCTACGAGCAGTACTTC.

This chain joins TRBV4-2 and TRBJ1-2; 8 nucleotides match TRBD1. The CDR3 runs 17 residues. After removal of 0 bases from V and 1 base from J, the junction contained 7 bases not matched to a gene. Germline-derived CDR1 and CDR2 are LGHNA and YNFKEQ. CDR3 sequence (DNA): TGTGCCAGCAGCCAAGATCGGGTCACAGGGGGTAACTATGGCTACACCTTC. Its translation: CASSQDRVTGGNYGYTF.

The rearrangement links TRBV6-5 to TRBJ2-2; TRBD1 is a possible D gene (6 bases). The length of the CDR3 is 15 residues. Between the trimmed V and J ends, which lost 4 bases and 4 bases, there was a span of 13 bases. Germline V lookup: CDR1 MNHEY, CDR2 SVGAGI. The CDR3 spells CASSLGRGSTGELFF. CDR3 sequence (DNA): TGTGCCAGCAGTTTGGGCAGGGGAAGCACCGGGGAGCTGTTTTTT.

This sequence joins TRBV2 and TRBJ2-7; no clear D gene. Trimming removed 8 bases at V and 3 bases at J, with 14 bases between. The CDR3 has 13 residues. Germline V gives CDR1 SNHLY, CDR2 FYNNEI. CDR3 amino acids: CASSPTQFYEQYF. The CDR3 DNA is TGTGCCAGCTCCCCCACCCAATTCTACGAGCAGTACTTC.